This is a list of T cell receptor beta chains from one sample in a study of glioma-infiltrating T cells after dendritic cell vaccination. Using immunoSEQ multiplex PCR, the repertoire was profiled, and TCRdb retains in-frame clones only, with some absent. The sample has roughly 68,000 clones, approximately 85% seen once. Material: blood, obtained before dendritic cell vaccination. These receptor sequences come from a human donor with glioblastoma. Both conserved end residues are part of each CDR3. Fields, in order: CDR3 length, V gene, CDR3 protein.

length: 15; V: TRBV7-2; CDR3: CASSQTGLNQETQYF
length: 15; V: TRBV5-6; CDR3: CASSPDRGGKETQYF
length: 15; V: TRBV11-2; CDR3: CASSLAGAFNEKLFF
length: 14; V: TRBV5-1; CDR3: CASSTLQMNTEAFF
length: 11; V: TRBV28; CDR3: CASKRTGGYTF
length: 16; V: TRBV5-6; CDR3: CASSRGLAGVGETQYF
length: 15; V: TRBV6-1; CDR3: CASSVVPGTAGGYTF
length: 15; V: TRBV5-1; CDR3: CASSLELVGTDTQYF
length: 13; V: TRBV5-6; CDR3: CASSSQGGYGYTF
length: 15; V: TRBV19; CDR3: CASTTTGVHTGELFF
length: 19; V: TRBV12-5; CDR3: CASGRGLAGGRGSTDTQYF
length: 13; V: TRBV29-1; CDR3: CSVRGQNNSPLHF
length: 13; V: TRBV29-1; CDR3: CSVELGATDTQYF
length: 15; V: TRBV27; CDR3: CASSRLDTANYGYTF
length: 14; V: TRBV7-2; CDR3: CASSSQTSGETQYF
length: 16; V: TRBV19; CDR3: CASSDGQGFDKNIQYF
length: 14; V: TRBV11-2; CDR3: CASSQGQGGYGYTF
length: 13; V: TRBV6-4; CDR3: CASSDEVGQPQHF
length: 15; V: TRBV10-2; CDR3: CASSESGNRYQPQHF
length: 13; V: TRBV5-4; CDR3: CASRFTGGDEQYF
length: 16; V: TRBV11-3; CDR3: CASSPRDRDNTGELFF
length: 13; V: TRBV5-8; CDR3: CASSRQGLTEAFF
length: 15; V: TRBV7-2; CDR3: CASSTDSRGGGGYTF
length: 16; V: TRBV6-5; CDR3: CASSLGLASGTDTQYF
length: 14; V: TRBV6-5; CDR3: CASRRPGQGYEQYF
length: 16; V: TRBV23-1; CDR3: CASSHILQGISDEQFF
length: 16; V: TRBV5-1; CDR3: CASSLDGTASVYGYTF
length: 14; V: TRBV5-8; CDR3: CASSLGASGNTIYF
length: 15; V: TRBV10-3; CDR3: CAISKTDRGQETQYF
length: 13; V: TRBV30; CDR3: CAWSGQPNTEAFF
length: 13; V: TRBV29-1; CDR3: CSVVGGMNTEAFF
length: 15; V: TRBV5-6; CDR3: CASSLQGRRIYEQYF
length: 16; V: TRBV28; CDR3: CASSTPRGDWEETQYF
length: 16; V: TRBV18; CDR3: CASSPIGRGGPYEQYF
length: 15; V: TRBV6-6; CDR3: CASRLTGGHSYEQYF
length: 15; V: TRBV21-1; CDR3: CASSSWGQGTYEQYF
length: 15; V: TRBV2; CDR3: CASSGGGRKQETQYF
length: 14; V: TRBV6-1; CDR3: CASILRLPRDEQYF
length: 15; V: TRBV28; CDR3: CASSSAGTGYQPQHF
length: 14; V: TRBV6-6; CDR3: CASSGRANTGELFF
length: 13; V: TRBV7-9; CDR3: CASSPDRVGGYTF
length: 13; V: TRBV30; CDR3: CAWGLGGAYGYTF
length: 14; V: TRBV6-5; CDR3: CARGRTGWIYGYTF
length: 14; V: TRBV30; CDR3: CAWSVPGSNQPQHF
length: 16; V: TRBV6-5; CDR3: CASSYAAGFVGGELFF
length: 14; V: TRBV7-2; CDR3: CASSPSGGNYGYTF